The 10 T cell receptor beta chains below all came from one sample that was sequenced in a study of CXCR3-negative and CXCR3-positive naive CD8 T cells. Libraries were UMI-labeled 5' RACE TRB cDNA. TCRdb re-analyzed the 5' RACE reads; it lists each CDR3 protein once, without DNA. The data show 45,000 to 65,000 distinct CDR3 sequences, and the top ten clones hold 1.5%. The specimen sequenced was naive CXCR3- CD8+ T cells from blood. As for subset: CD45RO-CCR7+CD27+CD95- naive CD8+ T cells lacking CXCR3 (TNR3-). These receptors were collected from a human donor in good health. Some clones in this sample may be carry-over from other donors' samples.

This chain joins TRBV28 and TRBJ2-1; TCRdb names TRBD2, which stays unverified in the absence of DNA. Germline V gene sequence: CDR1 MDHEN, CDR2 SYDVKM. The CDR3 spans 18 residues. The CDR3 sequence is CASSHTGTSTTRGNEQFF.

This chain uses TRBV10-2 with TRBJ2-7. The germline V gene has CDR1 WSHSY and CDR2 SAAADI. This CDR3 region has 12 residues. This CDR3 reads CASGDYSYEQYF.

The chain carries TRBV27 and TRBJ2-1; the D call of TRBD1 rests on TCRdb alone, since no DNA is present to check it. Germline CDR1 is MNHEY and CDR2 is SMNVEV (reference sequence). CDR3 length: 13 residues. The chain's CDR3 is CASSSYQGNEQFF.

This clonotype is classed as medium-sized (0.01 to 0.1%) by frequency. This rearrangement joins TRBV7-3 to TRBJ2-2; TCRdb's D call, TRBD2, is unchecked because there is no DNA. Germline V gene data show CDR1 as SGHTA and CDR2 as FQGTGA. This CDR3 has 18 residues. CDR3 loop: CASSLTARTESGTGELFF.

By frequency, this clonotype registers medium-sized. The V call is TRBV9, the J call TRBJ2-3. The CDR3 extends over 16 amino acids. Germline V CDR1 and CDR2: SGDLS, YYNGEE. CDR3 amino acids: CASSVASGARTDTQYF.

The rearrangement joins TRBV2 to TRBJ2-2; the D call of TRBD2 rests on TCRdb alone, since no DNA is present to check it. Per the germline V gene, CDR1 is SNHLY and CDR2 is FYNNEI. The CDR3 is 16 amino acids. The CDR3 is CASREGLAMDTGELFF.

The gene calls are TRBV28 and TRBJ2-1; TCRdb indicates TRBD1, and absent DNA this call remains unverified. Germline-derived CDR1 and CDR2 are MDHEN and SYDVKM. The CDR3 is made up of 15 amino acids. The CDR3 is CASSFEAGGVGEQFF.

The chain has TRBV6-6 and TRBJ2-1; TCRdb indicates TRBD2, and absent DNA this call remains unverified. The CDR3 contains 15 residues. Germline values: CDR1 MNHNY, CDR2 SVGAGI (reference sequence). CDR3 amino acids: CASTYILAGADEQFF.

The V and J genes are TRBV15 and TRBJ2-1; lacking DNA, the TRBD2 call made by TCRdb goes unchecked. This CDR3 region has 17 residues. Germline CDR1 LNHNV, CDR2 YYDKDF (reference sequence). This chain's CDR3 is CATSGATSGRLGPEQFF.

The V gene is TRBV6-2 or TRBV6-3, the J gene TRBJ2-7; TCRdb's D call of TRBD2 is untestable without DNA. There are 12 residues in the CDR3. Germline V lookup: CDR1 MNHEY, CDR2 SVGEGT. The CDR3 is CAISGGPYEQYF.